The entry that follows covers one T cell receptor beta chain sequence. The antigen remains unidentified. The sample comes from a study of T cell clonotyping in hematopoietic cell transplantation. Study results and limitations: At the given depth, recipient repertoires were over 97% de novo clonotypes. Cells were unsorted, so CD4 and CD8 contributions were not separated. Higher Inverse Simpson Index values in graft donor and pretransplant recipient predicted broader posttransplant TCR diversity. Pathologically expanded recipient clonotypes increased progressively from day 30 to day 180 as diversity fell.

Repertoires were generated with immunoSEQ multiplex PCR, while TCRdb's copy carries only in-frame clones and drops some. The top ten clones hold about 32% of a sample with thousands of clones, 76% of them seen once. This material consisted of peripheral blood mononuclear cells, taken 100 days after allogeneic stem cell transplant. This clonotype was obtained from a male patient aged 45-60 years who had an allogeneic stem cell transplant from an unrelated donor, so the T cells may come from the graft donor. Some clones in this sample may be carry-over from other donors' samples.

CDR3 in DNA: TGTGCCAGCAGCTCGACAGGTAGCTCCTACAATGAGCAGTTCTTC. Its protein is CASSSTGSSYNEQFF. The V and J genes are TRBV7-9 and TRBJ2-1; possibly TRBD1 for D (6 bases). The V end was cut by 4 bases, the J end by 0 bases, with 10 bases between. Germline CDR1 and CDR2: SEHNR and FQNEAQ (reference sequence). This CDR3 comprises 15 residues.